These 24 T cell receptor beta chains came from one sample sequenced in a study of T-cell reconstitution after alpha-beta-depleted transplantation in children. Unique molecular identifiers were used to barcode this TCRbeta library. TCRdb reprocessed the PCR reads via MiXCR and lists one record per CDR3 protein. Here the sample spans 190,000 or so distinct CDR3 sequences, roughly 6.5% being singletons. Source: PBMCs, taken before TCRalphabeta/CD19-depleted stem cell transplant. These TCRs come from a girl less than two years old with combined immunodeficiency, due to receive a stem cell transplant.

This clonotype showed up many times. The chain combines TRBV6-2 or TRBV6-3 with TRBJ1-1, with D unresolved. CDR3 length: 11 amino acids. V gave up 8 bases and J gave up 4 bases, with 8 bases separating them. Germline-derived CDR1 and CDR2 are MNHEY and SVGEGT. The CDR3 DNA reads as TGTGCCAGCCTAGACACCACTGAAGCTTTCTTT. Translation: CASLDTTEAFF.

At least ten counts were recorded for this clonotype. V gene TRBV7-8 combines with J gene TRBJ2-1, with 7 bases identical to TRBD2. Germline V gene lookup returns CDR1 SGHVS and CDR2 FQNEAQ. With V trimmed by 1 base and J by 6 bases, 3 bases remained unmatched. CDR3 length: 14 residues. This CDR3 is CASSLVIAGNEQFF. The CDR3 DNA sequence: TGTGCCAGCAGCTTAGTTATAGCGGGCAATGAGCAGTTCTTC.

This clonotype appeared many times. The CDR3 region is CASSPWGGMNTEAFF. DNA for the CDR3: TGTGCCAGCAGTCCGTGGGGGGGCATGAACACTGAAGCTTTCTTT. The gene calls are TRBV12-3 or TRBV12-4 and TRBJ1-1; D is possibly TRBD1 (6 bases). There are 15 residues in the CDR3. Deletions cut 5 bases from V and 0 bases from J, with 13 bases between.

This clonotype was detected ten times or more. DNA of the CDR3: TGCAGCGTCCCAGCGGGGGGGCCCAATGAGCAGTTCTTC. It codes for CSVPAGGPNEQFF. The chain recombines TRBV29-1 with TRBJ2-1; TRBD2 aligns across 10 bases. Germline-derived CDR1 and CDR2 are SQVTM and ANQGSEA. This CDR3 spans 13 amino acids. Germline trimming cut 6 bases from V and 6 bases from J; bases unmatched to any gene: 5.

This clonotype was observed at least ten times. CDR3 protein: CASSLVSLGSNSYEQYF. The DNA of the CDR3 is TGCGCCAGCAGCTTGGTTTCCCTAGGCTCAAATTCCTACGAGCAGTACTTC. The chain combines TRBV5-1 with TRBJ2-7; D gene ambiguous. The germline V gene encodes CDR1 SGHRS and CDR2 YFSETQ. The V end was cut by 0 bases, the J end by 1 base, with 17 bases between. The CDR3 extends over 17 amino acids. Supplemented by reference TRBV5-1 and TRBJ2-7, the full variable domain reads KAGVTQTPRYLIKTRGQQVTLSCSPISGHRSVSWYQQTPGQGLQFLFEYFSETQRNKGNFPGRFSGRQFSNSRSEMNVSTLELGDSALYLCASSLVSLGSNSYEQYFGPGTRLTVT.

This clonotype was observed many times. The gene calls are TRBV28 and TRBJ1-2; D might be TRBD1 (6 bases). CDR3 size: 15 residues. The ends were cut back, 4 bases at V and 7 bases at J, with 19 bases in the middle. CDR1 and CDR2 (germline): MDHEN, SYDVKM. The CDR3 sequence: CASSWPGGQDGGYTF. DNA of the CDR3: TGTGCCAGCAGTTGGCCCGGGGGGCAAGATGGTGGCTACACCTTC.

This clonotype was counted at least ten times. The chain joins TRBV5-6 to TRBJ2-4; D uncertain. The germline gives CDR1 SGHDT, CDR2 YYEEEE. V lost 4 bases and J lost 0, with 17 bases in between. This CDR3 has 17 residues. In DNA form, the CDR3 reads TGTGCCAGCAGCCCCTCTTGGTCGTGGGGAGCCAAAAACATTCAGTACTTC. Protein sequence: CASSPSWSWGAKNIQYF.

This clonotype occurred many times. The J gene is TRBJ2-7, the V gene TRBV13; D is perhaps TRBD1 (6 bases). The CDR3 spans 13 residues. Germline V gene data show CDR1 as PRHDT and CDR2 as FYEKMQ (reference sequence). Trimming shortened V by 0 bases and J by 6 bases, and 9 bases separated the two germline ends. In DNA, the CDR3 is TGTGCCAGCAGCTTAGGCCTAGGGGGCGAGCAGTACTTC. It translates to CASSLGLGGEQYF.

In its sample, this clonotype was seen many times. V and J are TRBV29-1 and TRBJ1-1; D gene unclear. The CDR3 covers 13 residues. Looked up from germline, CDR1 is SQVTM and CDR2 is ANQGSEA. V lost 4 bases to trimming and J lost 2 bases, with 11 bases between them. The CDR3 nucleotides are TGCAGCGTTGTTGGGCAGACCAACACTGAAGCTTTCTTT. Encoded protein: CSVVGQTNTEAFF. The variable domain in full, with the rest retrieved from reference TRBV29-1 and TRBJ1-1, is SAVISQKPSRDICQRGTSLTIQCQVDSQVTMMFWYRQQPGQSLTLIATANQGSEATYESGFVIDKFPISRPNLTFSTLTVSNMSPEDSSIYLCSVVGQTNTEAFFGQGTRLTVV.

This clonotype occurred many times. This chain uses TRBV6-5 with TRBJ2-1; TRBD2 agrees at 11 bases. The CDR3 sequence is 18 residues long. The ends lost 0 bases at V and 5 bases at J; junction bases unmatched: 9. From germline, CDR1 is MNHEY and CDR2 SVGAGI. The CDR3 DNA reads as TGTGCCAGCAGTTACTCCGACCCCCTAGCGGGAGGTCACAATGAGCAGTTCTTC. Protein product: CASSYSDPLAGGHNEQFF.

This clonotype was counted ten times or more. The V and J genes are TRBV7-3 and TRBJ2-2, with 11 bases identical to TRBD2. CDR3 length equals 19 residues. The V segment lost 3 bases and the J segment 4 bases; nucleotides outside the gene matches: 13. CDR1 is SGHTA and CDR2 is FQGTGA in the germline V gene. The CDR3 loop reads CASSFMGVTSGDSTGELFF. Written as DNA, the CDR3 is TGTGCCAGCAGCTTCATGGGCGTGACTAGCGGGGACTCCACCGGGGAGCTGTTTTTT.

This clonotype was seen ten or more times. CDR3 nucleotide sequence: TGCAGCTACCGAGGGGGCCCCACCTCATTCTACGAGCAGTACTTC. Encoded protein: CSYRGGPTSFYEQYF. The genes are TRBV29-1 and TRBJ2-7; 7 bases match TRBD1. This CDR3 comprises 15 residues. V dropped 8 bases and J dropped 3; count of bases not matched to a gene: 16. From germline, CDR1 is SQVTM and CDR2 ANQGSEA.

This clonotype was found a few times. V gene TRBV29-1 combines with J gene TRBJ1-4; D unresolved. V was clipped by 0 bases and J by 4 bases, with 21 bases between them. The germline gives CDR1 SQVTM, CDR2 ANQGSEA. The CDR3 totals 18 residues. CDR3 sequence: CSVEDSGDAPPFNEKLFF. The CDR3 nucleotides are TGCAGCGTTGAAGATTCGGGAGACGCTCCACCGTTTAATGAAAAACTGTTTTTT.

This clonotype was picked up many times. This chain connects TRBV12-3 or TRBV12-4 to TRBJ2-7; D is unresolved. The CDR3 is made up of 14 amino acids. V lost 4 bases, J lost 3 bases, and 13 bases lay in between. The CDR3 loop reads CASSSAIVFYEQYF. CDR3 in DNA: TGTGCCAGCAGTTCCGCGATCGTATTCTACGAGCAGTACTTC.

This clonotype was seen repeatedly, ten times or more. The chain combines TRBV29-1 with TRBJ2-7; possibly TRBD1 for D (5 bases). The CDR3 totals 12 residues. Between the trimmed V and J ends, which lost 5 bases and 4 bases, there was a span of 12 bases. CDR1 and CDR2 (germline): SQVTM, ANQGSEA. CDR3 region: CSVQDTAYEQYF. The DNA of the CDR3 is TGCAGCGTTCAGGACACCGCTTACGAGCAGTACTTC.

The sample holds many counts of this clonotype. The V call is TRBV24-1, the J call TRBJ2-2; a possible D gene is TRBD2 (5 bases). CDR3 size: 17 residues. Trimming took 0 bases from V and 0 from J, leaving 10 bases between them. The V gene's germline CDR1 is KGHDR and CDR2 SFDVKD. The CDR3 spells CATSDLQAAANTGELFF. The CDR3, as DNA: TGTGCCACCAGTGATTTGCAAGCAGCGGCGAACACCGGGGAGCTGTTTTTT.

This clonotype was counted ten times or more. The chain links TRBV12-3 or TRBV12-4 to TRBJ2-3, with D perhaps matching TRBD1 (6 bases). This CDR3 has 17 residues. Trimming removed 3 bases from V and 0 bases from J, with 16 bases in between. CDR3 in DNA: TGTGCCAGCAGTTTCCCGTACAGGGAGACTAGCACAGATACGCAGTATTTT. This sequence encodes CASSFPYRETSTDTQYF.

This clonotype was counted many times. V and J are TRBV5-4 and TRBJ2-1; 13 positions match TRBD2. The junction had 7 bases not matched to a gene; V was cut back by 1 base and J by 0 bases. CDR3 size: 19 residues. Germline CDR1 is SGHNT and CDR2 is YYREEE (reference sequence). CDR3 sequence (DNA): TGTGCCAGCAGCTTGCGACTAGCGGGGGGCCTCAGCTCCTACAATGAGCAGTTCTTC. It yields the protein CASSLRLAGGLSSYNEQFF.

This clonotype was detected ten times or more. The CDR3 DNA follows: TGTGCCAGCAGCTTAAGAGGCCAGTGGGGTGCCGGCTACACCTTC. Protein product: CASSLRGQWGAGYTF. The chain carries TRBV7-9 and TRBJ1-2; D unresolved. The CDR3 totals 15 residues. V lost 2 bases and J 8 bases, leaving 18 bases between the germline ends. Germline V CDR1 and CDR2: SEHNR, FQNEAQ (reference sequence).

The chain recombines TRBV4-3 with TRBJ2-3; tentatively, D is TRBD2 (6 bases). The V gene lost 0 bases and the J gene lost 2 bases, with 18 bases spanning the gap. CDR3 length: 18 residues. Germline V gives CDR1 LGHNA, CDR2 YSLEER. The CDR3 nucleotides read TGCGCCAGCAGCCAAGATATAATAGCGGAGACCGTCACAGATACGCAGTATTTT. Translating gives CASSQDIIAETVTDTQYF.

This clonotype occurred a few times. DNA of the CDR3: TGCGCCAGCAGCTCTGGAGGCGGGGGGAGCACAGATACGCAGTATTTT. Residues: CASSSGGGGSTDTQYF. The chain carries TRBV5-1 and TRBJ2-3; 8 bases map to TRBD2. Germline assignment: CDR1 SGHRS and CDR2 YFSETQ. This CDR3 spans 16 amino acids. Trimming cost V 3 bases and J 0 bases; bases outside gene matches: 6.

In its sample, this clonotype was seen many times. V is TRBV24-1 and J is TRBJ1-2, with a tentative D call TRBD1 (5 bases). CDR1 and CDR2 (germline): KGHDR, SFDVKD. Trimming removed 4 bases at V and 6 bases at J, with 11 bases between. This CDR3 is built from 13 residues. In DNA form, the CDR3 reads TGTGCCACCAGTGACCCCGACAGAGATGGCTACACCTTC. Protein sequence: CATSDPDRDGYTF.

This rearrangement joins TRBV5-5 to TRBJ2-7; no definite D call. Deletions cut 6 bases from V and 6 bases from J, with 10 bases between. Germline V CDR1 and CDR2: SGHKS, YYEKEE (reference sequence). The CDR3 loop spans 11 amino acids. CDR3 in DNA: TGTGCCAGCACTCCCGGCGGCGAGCAGTACTTC. Translating it yields CASTPGGEQYF.

This clonotype was seen at least ten times. The chain has TRBV27 and TRBJ1-5; D is perhaps TRBD1 (6 bases). V was trimmed by 6 bases and J by 4 bases, leaving 13 bases between them. Germline CDR1 reads MNHEY; CDR2 reads SMNVEV (reference sequence). The CDR3 has 14 residues. This CDR3 is CASRPGVGNQPQHF. The CDR3 DNA reads as TGTGCCAGCAGGCCAGGGGTGGGGAATCAGCCCCAGCATTTT.